Detailed here is one T cell receptor (beta chain). Its antigen remains unknown. The CDR3 sequence is 15 residues long. V was clipped by 3 bases and J by 3 bases, with 14 bases between them. Germline V gene lookup returns CDR1 SGHTA and CDR2 FQGNSA. The data stem from a study of T cell repertoires in cytomegalovirus infection. The overall study: Public TCR beta signatures were indicative of both CMV infection and a matching HLA type.

Via MiXCR, TCRdb re-called the reads, giving one row per CDR3 protein. The sample lists some 180,000 distinct CDR3 sequences; about a sixth were seen once. Study results and caveats: CMV carriers having the relevant HLA were flagged by cumulative public TCR beta family frequency.

The sequenced sample was CD8+ T cells from PBMCs. This sequence originates from a human donor in good health (CMV status not recorded). Some clones in this sample may be carry-over from other donors' samples. V is TRBV7-2 and J is TRBJ2-5, with a tentative D call TRBD2 (6 bases). The CDR3 is CASSFPKRVEETQYF. CDR3 sequence (DNA): TGTGCCAGCAGCTTCCCAAAGCGGGTTGAAGAGACCCAGTACTTC.